The clone carrying this T cell receptor beta chain was picked up many times. Its target is not known. This record belongs to a study of early T cells in non-severe SARS-CoV-2 infection. At the level of the study: Sequencing was performed on bulk RNA from unsorted whole blood, leaving chains unpaired.

Study results and caveats: Matching results from VDJdb favored anti-spike CD8 responses, leaving private and CD4 specificities undetected.

Each single cDNA molecule received a unique molecular identifier. TCRdb reprocessed the 5' RACE reads via MiXCR and lists one record per CDR3 protein. Of around 75,000 distinct CDR3 sequences listed, around a tenth are singletons. Germline V lookup: CDR1 DFQATT, CDR2 SNEGSKA (reference sequence). V lost 0 bases, J lost 9 bases, and 16 bases stayed unmatched. This CDR3 region has 18 residues. This chain uses TRBV20-1 with TRBJ2-1, with TRBD2 identical over 11 bases. The sample was whole blood. This TCR was recovered from an adult who was a healthcare worker with PCR-confirmed SARS-CoV-2 infection or an uninfected control (not recorded which). The CDR3 bases are TGCAGTGCTAGAGATTCTACTAGCGGGAGAGCCAGGCGGGGTGAGCAGTTCTTC. Protein sequence: CSARDSTSGRARRGEQFF.